This record concerns one TCR beta chain sequence. No antigen is known for it. These data are taken from a study of T cells in Graves' hyperthyroidism and ophthalmopathy. Study information: At the time of initial diagnosis and before any treatment, peripheral blood was collected. Study results and limitations: Among clonotypes expanded in thyroid above 0.001, most were also found in blood.

What was amplified from RNA transcripts were TCR beta CDR3 regions. The HTBI primer set drove a first-round RT-PCR of the TCR CDR3. TCRdb reanalysed the multiplex PCR reads using MiXCR and keeps one entry per CDR3 protein. In the table there are 490,000 or so distinct CDR3 sequences, 15% to 20% of which are singletons. The receptor was derived from a man aged 35 to 55 with Graves' ophthalmopathy. The sequencing sample was made of blood.

CDR3 nucleotide sequence: TGTGCCAGTAGTATGTACGGGCACACTGAAGCTTTCTTT. Encoded protein: CASSMYGHTEAFF. V usage is TRBV19 and J usage is TRBJ1-1, with unresolved D. CDR3 length: 13 amino acids. Trimming took off 3 bases at V and 3 bases at J, with 8 bases between the two ends. The germline V gene has CDR1 LNHDA and CDR2 SQIVND (reference sequence).